This is a list of T cell receptor beta chains from one sample in a study of T-cell memory formation after mild COVID-19. TCRdb reprocessed the 5' RACE reads with MiXCR, giving one entry per CDR3 protein. The sample gives about 360,000 distinct CDR3 sequences, under 15% of which show up once; approximately 20% is in the top ten. Input material: PBMCs or a T cell subset sorted from them (not recorded which). These receptors all stem from a man aged 18 to 35 who had mild COVID-19 (a few samples of this study predate the infection). Cell type and time point are not known. Each CDR3 is given with its conserved first and last residue. A D gene is named only where the DNA matches it firmly. Clone size is given for some rows only: seen once, a few or many times, or a class if the clone is expanded.

CDR3aa	d_gene	v_gene	j_gene	abundance
CASSPQLAGGMETQYF	TRBD2	TRBV11-2	TRBJ2-5	many
CASSAESGGNYGYTF	NA	TRBV9	TRBJ1-2	NA
CASSRTGGAGTEAFF	TRBD1	TRBV12-3/TRBV12-4	TRBJ1-1	NA
CASSQSSEDRGIAFF	TRBD1	TRBV4-3	TRBJ1-1	NA
CASSLGPLQAEAFF	NA	TRBV19	TRBJ1-1	few
CASRTGQQNTEAFF	NA	TRBV7-2	TRBJ1-1	NA
CASSPRTGSTDTQYF	TRBD1	TRBV19	TRBJ2-3	few
CASSSPGAITDTQYF	NA	TRBV6-5	TRBJ2-3	few
CSASSRDDYGYTF	NA	TRBV20-1	TRBJ1-2	NA
CASSVRGIFDEQYF	NA	TRBV9	TRBJ2-7	NA
CASSLGGTWQPQHF	NA	TRBV12-3/TRBV12-4	TRBJ1-5	few
CASSSQRGGQYF	TRBD2	TRBV7-2	TRBJ2-3	few
CASSQGASVNTDTQYF	NA	TRBV4-3	TRBJ2-3	once
CASSYRQGSYGYTF	TRBD1	TRBV6-5	TRBJ1-2	few
CASSKGHLNYGYTF	NA	TRBV7-9	TRBJ1-2	NA
CASCGVGSNQPQHF	NA	TRBV19	TRBJ1-5	NA
CASSLAHVGGETQYF	NA	TRBV12-3/TRBV12-4	TRBJ2-5	NA
CGLKGGSVDMNTEAFF	NA	TRBV20-1	TRBJ1-1	NA
CASSLEAQGYGYTF	NA	TRBV7-9	TRBJ1-2	few
CASSLGTSGAEFF	TRBD2	TRBV7-6	TRBJ2-1	many
CASSVGAADTGELFF	NA	TRBV25-1	TRBJ2-2	NA
CASRLQGNSNQPQHF	TRBD1	TRBV4-1	TRBJ1-5	NA
CASSATLLGGYEQYF	NA	TRBV12-3/TRBV12-4	TRBJ2-7	few
CASSLRSRGDEQFF	NA	TRBV7-3	TRBJ2-1	few
CTSIPGTGGIEQFF	NA	TRBV1	TRBJ2-1	few
CASSPDRGWQPQHF	TRBD1	TRBV12-3/TRBV12-4	TRBJ1-5	few
CASSQQRAGETYNEQFF	TRBD2	TRBV4-1	TRBJ2-1	NA
CASSYSGVGNSPLHF	NA	TRBV6-5	TRBJ1-6	few
CASTDVITDTQYF	NA	TRBV6-1	TRBJ2-3	NA
CASRQRMSRGQSGELFF	NA	TRBV4-1	TRBJ2-2	few
CASSYSGTLGETQYF	NA	TRBV6-5	TRBJ2-5	few
CATSRDVGNTQYF	NA	TRBV15	TRBJ2-3	NA